These 27 T cell receptor beta chains were sequenced from one sample in a study of regulatory T cells in long-lasting Graves disease. Building the TCR beta libraries relied on iRepertoire HTBI primers, and CDR3 regions underwent Arm-PCR. Using its own MiXCR run on the multiplex PCR reads, TCRdb lists one record per CDR3 protein. The profile shows 350,000 to 500,000 distinct CDR3 sequences, around 20% of them singletons. Time point noted: persistent/refractory GD, antithyroid drugs over 5 years with positive TRAb. Making the TCR library involved RNA that had been extracted from PBMCs. This specimen consisted of peripheral blood mononuclear cells (PBMCs), obtained when the disease was refractory, from a patient treated with antithyroid drugs. The receptors derive from a female donor with Graves disease.

The V call is TRBV20-1, the J call TRBJ2-3; 13 bases line up with TRBD2. The ends lost 6 bases at V and 5 bases at J; junction bases unmatched: 5. The germline V gene has CDR1 DFQATT and CDR2 SNEGSKA (reference sequence). The length of the CDR3 is 14 residues. The CDR3 region has the DNA TGCAGTGCAACTAGCGGGAGGGGAGAAGATACGCAGTATTTT. This codes for CSATSGRGEDTQYF.

This clonotype was counted only a few times. The rearrangement joins TRBV6-1 to TRBJ1-3; 7 nucleotides agree with TRBD1. This CDR3 is built from 16 residues. Germline V CDR1 and CDR2: MNHNS, SASEGT. V trimming: 4 bases; J trimming: 0 bases; junction bases outside the gene matches: 6. The CDR3 bases are TGTGCCAGCAGTGTTGGGACAGCGAGCTCTGGAAACACCATATATTTT. It yields the protein CASSVGTASSGNTIYF.

This clonotype has ten or more counts. This sequence joins TRBV6-1 and TRBJ1-1; D gene unclear. This CDR3 has 12 residues. Germline V gene data show CDR1 as MNHNS and CDR2 as SASEGT. Trimming cost V 3 bases and J 11 bases, with 13 bases left between them. As DNA, the CDR3 is TGTGCCAGCAGTGACAGCCTTATGAGGGCTTTCTTT. Translated: CASSDSLMRAFF.

This clonotype was recorded many times. The chain recombines TRBV20-1 with TRBJ1-5; 8 bases map to TRBD1. The CDR3 sequence is 14 residues long. The V and J ends lost 6 bases and 5 bases, in that order; junction bases with no gene match: 9. Germline V gene sequence: CDR1 DFQATT, CDR2 SNEGSKA (reference sequence). The CDR3 nucleotides are TGCAGTGCCTCCCGACAGGGGTTCGATCAGCCCCAGCATTTT. Its protein is CSASRQGFDQPQHF.

Many counts were recorded for this clonotype. The V call is TRBV12-3 or TRBV12-4, the J call TRBJ1-5, with D possibly matching TRBD1 (6 bases). The V end lost 2 bases, the J end lost 5 bases, and 13 bases lay between the germline ends. The CDR3 is 15 residues long. The CDR3: CASSLRGGWDQPQHF. The CDR3 DNA follows: TGTGCCAGCAGTTTAAGGGGGGGTTGGGATCAGCCCCAGCATTTT.

This chain joins TRBV19 and TRBJ1-5; D ambiguous. The V and J ends lost 1 base and 2 bases respectively, with 9 bases between them. The germline V gene has CDR1 LNHDA and CDR2 SQIVND (reference sequence). This CDR3 comprises 15 residues. In DNA form, the CDR3 reads TGTGCCAGTAGTATAGGGCACAAGGGCAATCAGCCCCAGCATTTT. Protein product: CASSIGHKGNQPQHF.

The table lists this clonotype with a few counts. This sequence joins TRBV5-1 and TRBJ2-3; D may be TRBD2 (6 bases). CDR1 SGHRS and CDR2 YFSETQ come from the germline V gene. V lost 0 bases to trimming and J lost 4 bases, with 15 bases between them. This CDR3 has 16 residues. The DNA for the CDR3 is TGCGCCAGCAGCTTGGAGGCGGGGCCTGTCTCAGATACGCAGTATTTT. Encoded protein: CASSLEAGPVSDTQYF.

The CDR3 here is CSVEDGSGYTF. As DNA, the CDR3 is TGCAGCGTTGAGGACGGAAGTGGCTACACCTTC. The chain recombines TRBV29-1 with TRBJ1-2; D not resolved. The germline V and J ends were trimmed by 3 bases and 7 bases, with 9 bases remaining between them. Germline values: CDR1 SQVTM, CDR2 ANQGSEA. The CDR3 is made up of 11 amino acids.

This rearrangement joins TRBV30 to TRBJ2-7; 11 bases map to TRBD2. The trim removed 1 base at V and 4 bases at J, leaving 3 bases unmatched. The CDR3 covers 14 residues. CDR1 is GTSNPN and CDR2 is SVGIG in the germline V gene (reference sequence). This chain's CDR3 is CAWSGLAGGYEQYF. The DNA of the CDR3 is TGTGCCTGGAGTGGGCTAGCGGGAGGATACGAGCAGTACTTC.

This clonotype has a count of ten or more. This rearrangement joins TRBV12-3 or TRBV12-4 to TRBJ2-7, with no clear D. Trimming shortened V by 3 bases and J by 5 bases, and 8 bases separated the two germline ends. CDR3 length equals 12 residues. The CDR3 loop reads CASSFLPDEQYF. Written as DNA, the CDR3 is TGTGCCAGCAGTTTTTTACCTGACGAGCAGTACTTC.

This clonotype was counted at least ten times. The chain carries TRBV28 and TRBJ2-7; 7 bases align to TRBD2. The germline CDR1 and CDR2 sequences are MDHEN and SYDVKM. CDR3 length: 15 residues. After removal of 4 bases from V and 0 bases from J, the junction contained 6 bases not matched to a gene. The CDR3 is CASSWEGFSSYEQYF. DNA of the CDR3: TGTGCCAGCAGTTGGGAGGGGTTTAGCTCCTACGAGCAGTACTTC.

Details on this clonotype: At one boundary the junction diverges from the germline segment, which might be a read error. The chain couples TRBV6-1 to TRBJ2-7, with 7 bases matching TRBD2. The CDR3 has 14 residues. Per germline, CDR1 MNHNS and CDR2 SASEGT. DNA for the CDR3: TGTGCCAGCAATCTCGGCGGGAGCTCCTACGGGCAGTACTTC. Translated: CASNLGGSSYGQYF.

This clonotype has ten or more counts. This chain connects TRBV12-3 or TRBV12-4 to TRBJ1-2; D uncertain. The CDR3 runs to 13 residues. Between the trimmed V and J ends, which lost 3 bases and 7 bases, there was a span of 12 bases. CDR3 nucleotides: TGTGCCAGCAGTTTGGGCTATTCTGGTGGCTACACCTTC. This encodes CASSLGYSGGYTF.

This clonotype was observed a few times. The gene calls are TRBV20-1 and TRBJ1-5; 8 bases match TRBD1. Looked up from germline, CDR1 is DFQATT and CDR2 is SNEGSKA (reference sequence). CDR3 length: 14 amino acids. J was trimmed by 7 bases and V by 1 base; bases with no gene match: 6. CDR3 DNA sequence: TGCAGTGCTAGAGCTACAGGGGGAAGCCAGCCCCAGCATTTT. It yields the protein CSARATGGSQPQHF.

The chain joins TRBV28 to TRBJ1-5; the D is unclear. Germline lookup yields CDR1 MDHEN and CDR2 SYDVKM. The CDR3 extends over 12 amino acids. With 8 bases removed from V and 0 bases from J, the gap between germline ends came to 5 bases. The CDR3 nucleotides are TGTGCCAGCCAAAGTAGCAATCAGCCCCAGCATTTT. This codes for CASQSSNQPQHF.

This clonotype was observed many times. The chain has TRBV2 and TRBJ2-7; the D is unclear. The V end was cut by 5 bases, the J end by 4 bases, with 9 bases between. CDR1 is SNHLY, CDR2 FYNNEI, per germline. This CDR3 spans 12 amino acids. CDR3 DNA sequence: TGTGCCAGCAGTTTGCAGCGTTACGAGCAGTACTTC. Its translation: CASSLQRYEQYF.

This clonotype has at least ten counts. The chain employs TRBV6-1 and TRBJ1-5, with 10 nucleotides matching TRBD1. This CDR3 comprises 15 residues. Germline V gene lookup returns CDR1 MNHNS and CDR2 SASEGT. Trimming took 6 bases from V and 3 from J; bases not matched to a gene: 5. CDR3 coding DNA: TGTGCCAGCAGACCGGGACAGGGGTACAATCAGCCCCAGCATTTT. Amino acids: CASRPGQGYNQPQHF.

The gene calls are TRBV29-1 and TRBJ2-5; D may be TRBD1 or TRBD2 (5 bases each). The CDR3 consists of 12 residues. V lost 7 bases and J lost 5, with 14 bases in between. The V gene's germline CDR1 is SQVTM and CDR2 ANQGSEA. The CDR3 nucleotides are TGCAGCGCTTACCGAGGGGATGAGACCCAGTACTTC. Encoded protein: CSAYRGDETQYF.

This clonotype has a count of ten or more. The chain is built from TRBV15 and TRBJ2-5; 13 bases align to TRBD2. From germline, CDR1 is LNHNV and CDR2 YYDKDF (reference sequence). The CDR3 spans 15 residues. V was pared by 3 bases and J by 7 bases, with 5 bases of the junction left unmatched. The CDR3 nucleotides read TGTGCCACCAGCAGCGGGACTAGCGGGACGGGGACCCAGTACTTC. Amino acids: CATSSGTSGTGTQYF.

This clonotype has at least ten counts. The gene calls are TRBV9 and TRBJ1-4; D gene uncertain. Deletions cut 2 bases from V and 8 bases from J, with 13 bases between. The CDR3 sequence is 14 residues long. Germline assignment: CDR1 SGDLS and CDR2 YYNGEE. The CDR3 is CASSVGDIEEKLFF. CDR3 sequence (DNA): TGTGCCAGCAGCGTGGGCGATATAGAAGAAAAACTGTTTTTT.

The table lists this clonotype with many counts. The V gene is TRBV28, the J gene TRBJ1-4, with a weak D call TRBD1 (5 bases). The CDR3 spans 14 residues. V dropped 6 bases and J dropped 4 bases, with 12 bases sitting between them. From germline, CDR1 is MDHEN and CDR2 SYDVKM. CDR3 amino acids: CASRYDRDNEKLFF. The CDR3 region has the DNA TGTGCCAGCAGATATGACAGAGATAATGAAAAACTGTTTTTT.

The CDR3 is CASSLYGGGYTF. CDR3 DNA: TGTGCCAGCAGCTTATATGGGGGTGGCTACACCTTC. The chain uses TRBV7-2 and TRBJ1-2; TRBD1 is a possible D gene (5 bases). Trimming left V 2 bases short and J 7 bases short, with 8 bases between. The CDR3 is made up of 12 amino acids. The V gene's germline CDR1 is SGHTA and CDR2 FQGNSA.

This clonotype turned up a few times. V usage is TRBV4-1 and J usage is TRBJ2-7, with D perhaps TRBD1 (6 bases). V was shortened by 7 bases and J by 2 bases, with 18 bases between the two germline ends. The CDR3 is 15 amino acids. Germline assignment: CDR1 MGHRA and CDR2 YSYEKL. CDR3: CASTLEEGGAYEQYF. The CDR3 DNA reads as TGCGCCAGCACCTTAGAGGAAGGGGGAGCCTACGAGCAGTACTTC.

The rearrangement uses TRBV5-1 and TRBJ2-7; 8 positions match TRBD1. Germline V gene lookup returns CDR1 SGHRS and CDR2 YFSETQ. CDR3 length: 14 residues. Germline trimming cut 0 bases from V and 5 bases from J; bases unmatched to any gene: 4. The CDR3 protein is CASSLAMTGDEQYF. The CDR3 nucleotides read TGCGCCAGCAGCTTGGCGATGACAGGGGACGAGCAGTACTTC. The whole variable domain, filled in from reference TRBV5-1 and TRBJ2-7, reads KAGVTQTPRYLIKTRGQQVTLSCSPISGHRSVSWYQQTPGQGLQFLFEYFSETQRNKGNFPGRFSGRQFSNSRSEMNVSTLELGDSALYLCASSLAMTGDEQYFGPGTRLTVT.

The genes are TRBV15 and TRBJ1-3; TRBD1 might be the D (5 bases). Trimming shortened V by 3 bases and J by 0 bases, and 15 bases separated the two germline ends. The germline V gene encodes CDR1 LNHNV and CDR2 YYDKDF (reference sequence). The CDR3 loop spans 17 amino acids. This chain's CDR3 is CATSRNLGASSGNTIYF. The CDR3 DNA is TGTGCCACCAGCAGGAATCTCGGGGCTAGCTCTGGAAACACCATATATTTT.

This clonotype has ten or more counts. The J gene is TRBJ2-2, the V gene TRBV6-2 or TRBV6-3; 11 bases match TRBD2. V trimming: 6 bases; J trimming: 7 bases; junction bases outside the gene matches: 7. The germline gives CDR1 MNHEY, CDR2 SVGEGT. The CDR3 length is 15 residues. The CDR3 region has the DNA TGTGCCAGCAGCTCAGGGACTAGCGGAAACGGGGAGCTGTTTTTT. Protein sequence: CASSSGTSGNGELFF.

The table lists this clonotype with a few counts. This chain joins TRBV28 and TRBJ1-2; D unclear. The V end was cut by 6 bases, the J end by 7 bases, with 15 bases between. The CDR3 has 13 amino acids. Germline lookup yields CDR1 MDHEN and CDR2 SYDVKM. In DNA, the CDR3 is TGTGCCAGCAGGCCGGGTCCTAAGGGTGGCTACACCTTC. Protein sequence: CASRPGPKGGYTF.